Below, one TCR beta chain is given with its context. Its antigen is as yet unknown. This sample stems from a study of T cell responses to AZD1222 COVID-19 vaccine. Method: immunoSEQ multiplex PCR; TCRdb's copy keeps in-frame clones and lacks some. The sample records some 50,000 clones, approximately 91% being singletons. General study results and limits: Clonal diversity may have been underestimated, and the donors were mostly white British, with more females than males. Spike-wide vaccine-associated CD4 TCRs dominated at 160-218 and 743-854. Nearly half of spike-specific TCRs reportedly go after variant regions that carry no mutations.

The germline V gene has CDR1 MNHEY and CDR2 SVGAGI. V was trimmed by 10 bases and J by 0 bases, leaving 9 bases between them. The CDR3 length is 13 residues. The sequencing here drew on peripheral blood, taken 28 days after the second AZD1222 dose. The receptor comes from an adult who received the AZD1222 COVID-19 vaccine. This chain links TRBV6-5 with TRBJ1-4; D is ambiguous. This CDR3 reads CATSWATNEKLFF. CDR3 bases: TGTGCCACGTCTTGGGCAACTAATGAAAAACTGTTTTTT.